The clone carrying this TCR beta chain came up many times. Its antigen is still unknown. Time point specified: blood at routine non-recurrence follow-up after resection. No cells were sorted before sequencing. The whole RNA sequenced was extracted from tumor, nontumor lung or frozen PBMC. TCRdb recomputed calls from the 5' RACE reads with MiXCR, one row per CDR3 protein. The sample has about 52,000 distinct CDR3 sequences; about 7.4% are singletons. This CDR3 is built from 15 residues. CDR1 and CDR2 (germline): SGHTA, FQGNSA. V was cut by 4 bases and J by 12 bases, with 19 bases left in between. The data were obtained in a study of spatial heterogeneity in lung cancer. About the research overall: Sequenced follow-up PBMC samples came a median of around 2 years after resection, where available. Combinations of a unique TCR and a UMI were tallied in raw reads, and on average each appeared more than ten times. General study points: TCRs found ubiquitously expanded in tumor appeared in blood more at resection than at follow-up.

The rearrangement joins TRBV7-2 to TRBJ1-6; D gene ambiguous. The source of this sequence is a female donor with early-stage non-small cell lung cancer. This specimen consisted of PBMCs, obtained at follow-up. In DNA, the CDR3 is TGTGCCAGCAGCTCAATATGGGGTTCGTTTTTACCCCTCCACTTT. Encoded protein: CASSSIWGSFLPLHF.